The 32 T cell receptor beta chains listed next were all sequenced from one sample in a study of cytomegalovirus exposure and HLA in healthy donors. It was with 60 Vbeta and 13 Jbeta primers that the PCR ran. TCRdb keeps only in-frame clones here, not all; method: immunoSEQ multiplex PCR. The repertoire holds more than 110,000 clones, with less than 85% as singletons. Sequenced sample: PBMCs. The receptors were sampled from a man aged 40-49 years in good health and CMV-seropositive.

The chain couples TRBV5-1 to TRBJ2-3; 12 bases fit TRBD2. The CDR3 extends over 16 amino acids. CDR1 SGHRS and CDR2 YFSETQ come from the germline V gene. Trimming at V came to 4 bases and at J to 6 bases, leaving 9 bases not matched to a gene. CDR3 DNA sequence: TGCGCCAGCAGCGGATCCGGGACTAGCGGGTCTGATACGCAGTATTTT. Protein product: CASSGSGTSGSDTQYF.

The gene calls are TRBV7-6 and TRBJ2-1; 10 bases are shared with TRBD2. There are 19 residues in the CDR3. From germline, CDR1 is SGHVS and CDR2 FNYEAQ. V lost 4 bases to trimming and J lost 2 bases; unmatched junction nucleotides: 14. This CDR3 is CASSSRGASGSNTYNEQFF. The CDR3 DNA follows: TGTGCCAGCAGCTCCAGGGGGGCTAGCGGGAGTAACACCTACAATGAGCAGTTCTTC.

This clone was detected only once. J is TRBJ2-7 and V is TRBV7-8; 10 positions match TRBD2. V shed 2 bases and J 3 bases; nucleotides not matched to a gene: 4. Germline CDR1 is SGHVS and CDR2 is FQNEAQ. This CDR3 has 15 residues. CDR3 DNA sequence: TGTGCCAGCAGCTTACTAGCGGGAGAACTCTACGAGCAGTACTTC. Encoded protein: CASSLLAGELYEQYF.

The chain combines TRBV6-5 with TRBJ1-2; unclear D gene. CDR1 is MNHEY and CDR2 is SVGAGI in the germline V gene. The ends were cut back, 2 bases at V and 2 bases at J, with 12 bases in the middle. The CDR3 runs to 15 residues. CDR3 DNA: TGTGCCAGCAGTTACCAGAGGCCCGGGAACTATGGCTACACCTTC. Translation gives CASSYQRPGNYGYTF.

CDR3 in amino acids: CASSLTGAGEKLFF. CDR3 nucleotide sequence: TGTGCCAGCAGCCTTACAGGGGCGGGTGAAAAACTGTTTTTT. V usage is TRBV7-9 and J usage is TRBJ1-4; 7 bases are a match to TRBD1. This CDR3 region has 14 residues. From germline, CDR1 is SEHNR and CDR2 FQNEAQ (reference sequence). Unmatched junction bases numbered 7, after V lost 5 bases and J lost 7 bases.

The genes are TRBV19 and TRBJ1-1, with TRBD1 as a possible D gene (6 bases). Germline values: CDR1 LNHDA, CDR2 SQIVND (reference sequence). With 6 bases removed from V and 4 bases from J, the gap between germline ends came to 12 bases. The CDR3 runs 13 residues. The CDR3 DNA follows: TGTGCCAGTAGGGTTATAGGGGGCACTGAAGCTTTCTTT. As protein: CASRVIGGTEAFF.

CDR3 nucleotide sequence: TGTGCCAGCAGGGGGCAGGATTCCTACAATGAGCAGTTCTTC. This codes for CASRGQDSYNEQFF. This rearrangement joins TRBV28 to TRBJ2-1, with TRBD1 as a possible D gene (5 bases). The CDR3 length is 14 residues. Trimming left V 6 bases short and J 1 base short, with 10 bases between. Germline V gives CDR1 MDHEN, CDR2 SYDVKM.

The chain carries TRBV27 and TRBJ2-5, with a possible D match to TRBD2 (6 bases). V gave up 6 bases and J gave up 5 bases, with 16 bases separating them. CDR3 length: 14 residues. CDR1 is MNHEY and CDR2 is SMNVEV in the germline V gene (reference sequence). CDR3 sequence (DNA): TGTGCCAGCAGACCTGGGACTTACGGGGAGACCCAGTACTTC. Translated: CASRPGTYGETQYF.

The chain uses TRBV7-9 and TRBJ1-2; 9 bases are shared with TRBD1. CDR3 length: 15 amino acids. Germline V gene lookup returns CDR1 SEHNR and CDR2 FQNEAQ (reference sequence). Unmatched junction bases numbered 5, after V lost 2 bases and J lost 4 bases. CDR3 sequence: CASSLQGQGGYGYTF. The CDR3 DNA sequence: TGTGCCAGCAGCTTACAGGGACAGGGAGGCTATGGCTACACCTTC.

The chain joins TRBV7-9 to TRBJ2-3; the D gene is possibly TRBD2 (5 bases). V was clipped by 1 base and J by 8 bases, with 13 bases between them. CDR3 length: 14 residues. In germline, CDR1 is SEHNR, CDR2 FQNEAQ (reference sequence). The CDR3 nucleotides read TGTGCCAGCAGCTTAGGCAGTTCCGAGGGTACGCAGTATTTT. Its protein product is CASSLGSSEGTQYF.

CDR3 region: CASSLVGSVDTQYF. The CDR3 DNA sequence: TGTGCCAGCAGTTTAGTAGGTAGCGTGGATACGCAGTATTTT. The V gene is TRBV28, the J gene TRBJ2-3, with a weak D call TRBD2 (5 bases). The CDR3 sequence is 14 residues long. Per germline, CDR1 MDHEN and CDR2 SYDVKM. Trimming left V 2 bases short and J 6 bases short, with 12 bases between.

V usage is TRBV5-1 and J usage is TRBJ1-4; 7 bases are a match to TRBD1. The CDR3 has 16 residues. Germline V gene lookup returns CDR1 SGHRS and CDR2 YFSETQ. The V and J ends lost 4 bases and 0 bases, in that order; junction bases with no gene match: 6. The CDR3 DNA is TGCGCCAGCAGCCCCGACAGGGCCGCAACTAATGAAAAACTGTTTTTT. Translation: CASSPDRAATNEKLFF.

In its sample, this clone was seen a few times. The chain couples TRBV6-5 to TRBJ2-2; TRBD2 agrees at 9 bases. V shed 4 bases, J shed 3 bases, and the junction held 3 bases outside the gene matches. The CDR3 is 15 residues long. Germline lookup yields CDR1 MNHEY and CDR2 SVGAGI. CDR3 nucleotides: TGTGCCAGCAGTTCGATAGCGGGGGACACCGGGGAGCTGTTTTTT. This translates into CASSSIAGDTGELFF.

The rearrangement joins TRBV27 to TRBJ1-4; TRBD1 is a possible D gene (5 bases). The CDR3 extends over 12 amino acids. Trimming pared 5 bases from V and 14 bases from J, leaving 15 bases between. Germline-derived CDR1 and CDR2 are MNHEY and SMNVEV (reference sequence). The CDR3 DNA reads TGTGCCAGCAGTCACGGGGGACTTCCCCTGTTTTTT. Its protein product is CASSHGGLPLFF. Using reference TRBV27 and TRBJ1-4 for the parts outside the CDR3, the full variable domain is EAQVTQNPRYLITVTGKKLTVTCSQNMNHEYMSWYRQDPGLGLRQIYYSMNVEVTDKGDVPEGYKVSRKEKRNFPLILESPSPNQTSLYFCASSHGGLPLFFGSGTQLSVL.

This chain links TRBV4-3 with TRBJ2-7; tentatively, D is TRBD2 (6 bases). The V gene's germline CDR1 is LGHNA and CDR2 YSLEER. V was cut by 0 bases and J by 5 bases, with 17 bases left in between. The CDR3 contains 16 residues. The chain's CDR3 is CASSQERGLGSHEQYF. CDR3 nucleotide sequence: TGCGCCAGCAGCCAAGAGAGGGGACTGGGGTCCCACGAGCAGTACTTC.

The rearrangement joins TRBV6-5 to TRBJ2-5, with 12 bases matching TRBD1. Gene TRBJ2-7 matches the end of the DNA better, so the J call may be wrong. There are 14 residues in the CDR3. Germline lookup yields CDR1 MNHEY and CDR2 SVGAGI. CDR3 DNA sequence: TGTGCCACTTCAAGTGGGACAGGGGGCAACGAGCAGTACTTC. Translation gives CATSSGTGGNEQYF.

The chain has TRBV19 and TRBJ2-2; 7 bases align to TRBD2. With V trimmed by 4 bases and J by 2 bases, 7 bases remained unmatched. Germline V gives CDR1 LNHDA, CDR2 SQIVND (reference sequence). The CDR3 is made up of 16 amino acids. The chain's CDR3 is CASSTRAGRNTGELFF. CDR3 DNA: TGTGCCAGTAGTACCCGAGCGGGGCGCAACACCGGGGAGCTGTTTTTT. The entire variable domain, with the rest obtained from reference TRBV19 and TRBJ2-2, is as follows: DGGITQSPKYLFRKEGQNVTLSCEQNLNHDAMYWYRQDPGQGLRLIYYSQIVNDFQKGDIAEGYSVSREKKESFPLTVTSAQKNPTAFYLCASSTRAGRNTGELFFGEGSRLTVL.

The chain has TRBV4-2 and TRBJ2-7; possible D gene TRBD1, 6 bases. The V end was cut by 0 bases, the J end by 3 bases, with 9 bases between. Per the germline V gene, CDR1 is LGHNA and CDR2 is YNFKEQ. This CDR3 region has 14 residues. The CDR3 is CASSQDDRSYEQYF. CDR3 nucleotides: TGTGCCAGCAGCCAAGATGACAGGAGCTACGAGCAGTACTTC.

This clone was seen more than once but under ten times. V and J are TRBV18 and TRBJ2-7; tentative D call: TRBD2 (6 bases). The germline CDR1 and CDR2 sequences are KGHSH and LQKENI. The V end lost 1 base, the J end lost 6 bases, and 13 bases lay between the germline ends. The CDR3 runs 14 residues. This CDR3 is CASSPLSRGIEQYF. The CDR3 DNA follows: TGTGCCAGCTCACCACTGAGTCGGGGGATCGAGCAGTACTTC.

This clone has just a few counts. The chain uses TRBV19 and TRBJ2-3; 11 nucleotides align to TRBD1. J lost 6 bases, V lost 9 bases, and 8 bases had no gene match. The CDR3 has 14 amino acids. Germline V gene sequence: CDR1 LNHDA, CDR2 SQIVND (reference sequence). In nucleotides, the CDR3 is TGTGCCAGCCAAAGGACAGGGGGCATTGATACGCAGTATTTT. It translates to CASQRTGGIDTQYF.

The chain recombines TRBV7-2 with TRBJ2-5, with D possibly being TRBD2 (5 bases). The end of the DNA fits TRBJ2-7 better, so the J call may be wrong. The V gene's germline CDR1 is SGHTA and CDR2 FQGNSA. The CDR3 is 11 residues long. The DNA of the CDR3 is TGTGCCAGCAGCCGACTATACGAGCAGTACTTC. Encoded protein: CASSRLYEQYF.

The gene calls are TRBV7-9 and TRBJ2-7, with TRBD2 as a possible D gene (7 bases). The CDR3 has 14 residues. CDR1 SEHNR and CDR2 FQNEAQ come from the germline V gene (reference sequence). Trimming shortened V by 6 bases and J by 1 base, and 13 bases separated the two germline ends. The CDR3 sequence: CASSTGRVSYEQYF. As DNA, the CDR3 is TGTGCCAGCAGTACAGGGAGGGTTTCCTACGAGCAGTACTTC.

The chain has TRBV6-5 and TRBJ2-7; tentative D call: TRBD2 (7 bases). V lost 7 bases to trimming and J lost 0 bases, with 13 bases between them. This CDR3 contains 14 residues. Looked up from germline, CDR1 is MNHEY and CDR2 is SVGAGI. As DNA, the CDR3 is TGTGCCAGCACCTCCGGGGGGCACTCCTACGAGCAGTACTTC. It specifies CASTSGGHSYEQYF.

The J gene is TRBJ2-7, the V gene TRBV11-2, with 7 bases that match TRBD2. Germline CDR1 is SGHAT and CDR2 is FQNNGV. The CDR3 totals 16 residues. The V segment lost 4 bases and the J segment 2 bases; nucleotides outside the gene matches: 11. CDR3 bases: TGTGCCAGCAGCTCACCCCAGACTAGCCCTGCCTACGAGCAGTACTTC. Translation gives CASSSPQTSPAYEQYF. The variable domain in full, completed from reference TRBV11-2 and TRBJ2-7, reads EAGVAQSPRYKIIEKRQSVAFWCNPISGHATLYWYQQILGQGPKLLIQFQNNGVVDDSQLPKDRFSAERLKGVDSTLKIQPAKLEDSAVYLCASSSPQTSPAYEQYFGPGTRLTVT.

This clone has a handful of counts. V usage is TRBV5-1 and J usage is TRBJ1-1, with TRBD1 matching 9 bases. The CDR3 covers 16 residues. Germline assignment: CDR1 SGHRS and CDR2 YFSETQ. V shed 4 bases and J 2 bases; nucleotides not matched to a gene: 9. CDR3 sequence (DNA): TGCGCCAGCAGCGGTACAGGGGGCAGGGGAAACACTGAAGCTTTCTTT. Translation gives CASSGTGGRGNTEAFF.

With regard to this clone: One end of the junction varies from germline; a read error may be responsible. The rearrangement uses TRBV7-7 and TRBJ2-1; 12 nucleotides agree with TRBD2. The germline V gene has CDR1 SSHAT and CDR2 FNYEAQ (reference sequence). The CDR3 length is 15 residues. CDR3 sequence reads: CASSAGLAGYNEQFF. CDR3 sequence (DNA): TGTGCTAGCAGCGCTGGACTAGCGGGGTACAATGAGCAGTTCTTC.

The rearrangement uses TRBV29-1 and TRBJ2-3; maybe TRBD1 (5 bases). Per germline, CDR1 SQVTM and CDR2 ANQGSEA. The V end lost 5 bases, the J end lost 2 bases, and 11 bases lay between the germline ends. The CDR3 has 13 residues. The CDR3 nucleotides read TGCAGCGTTTCAGGGATTTACACAGATACGCAGTATTTT. Its translation is CSVSGIYTDTQYF.

Here the CDR3 reads CASSLPARAVAFF. DNA for the CDR3: TGTGCCAGCAGCCTACCTGCCAGGGCTGTCGCTTTCTTT. The rearrangement joins TRBV7-9 to TRBJ1-1; D possibly corresponds to TRBD1 (5 bases). CDR3 length: 13 residues. The ends were cut back, 5 bases at V and 11 bases at J, with 18 bases in the middle. Per the germline V gene, CDR1 is SEHNR and CDR2 is FQNEAQ (reference sequence).

CDR3 region: CASSDIDLYQETQYF. The CDR3 DNA reads TGTGCCAGCAGCGACATCGATCTGTACCAAGAGACCCAGTACTTC. V gene TRBV27 combines with J gene TRBJ2-5; D ambiguous. With 6 bases removed from V and 0 bases from J, the gap between germline ends came to 14 bases. CDR1 MNHEY and CDR2 SMNVEV come from the germline V gene (reference sequence). The CDR3 covers 15 residues.

The DNA of the CDR3 is TGTGCCAGCAGCCGAGGGACAGACCCCTACGAGCAGTACTTC. Its protein is CASSRGTDPYEQYF. The V and J genes are TRBV9 and TRBJ2-7, with 7 bases fitting TRBD1. CDR3 size: 14 residues. V lost 4 bases and J lost 2; bases outside the gene matches: 6. CDR1 is SGDLS and CDR2 is YYNGEE in the germline V gene.

The CDR3 DNA reads TGTGCCACCAGCAGAGGAATTACATCGAACACTGAAGCTTTCTTT. It yields the protein CATSRGITSNTEAFF. V gene TRBV15 combines with J gene TRBJ1-1; no clear D. Per germline, CDR1 LNHNV and CDR2 YYDKDF (reference sequence). V shed 1 base and J shed 1 base, with 10 bases lying between them. There are 15 residues in the CDR3.

CDR3 residues: CASHSPSQSWTEAFF. CDR3 sequence (DNA): TGTGCCAGTCACTCCCCCTCACAGAGCTGGACTGAAGCTTTCTTT. The V gene is TRBV19, the J gene TRBJ1-1; D call uncertain. V was cut by 8 bases and J by 5 bases, with 21 bases left in between. Germline loops: CDR1 LNHDA, CDR2 SQIVND (reference sequence). The CDR3 runs to 15 residues.